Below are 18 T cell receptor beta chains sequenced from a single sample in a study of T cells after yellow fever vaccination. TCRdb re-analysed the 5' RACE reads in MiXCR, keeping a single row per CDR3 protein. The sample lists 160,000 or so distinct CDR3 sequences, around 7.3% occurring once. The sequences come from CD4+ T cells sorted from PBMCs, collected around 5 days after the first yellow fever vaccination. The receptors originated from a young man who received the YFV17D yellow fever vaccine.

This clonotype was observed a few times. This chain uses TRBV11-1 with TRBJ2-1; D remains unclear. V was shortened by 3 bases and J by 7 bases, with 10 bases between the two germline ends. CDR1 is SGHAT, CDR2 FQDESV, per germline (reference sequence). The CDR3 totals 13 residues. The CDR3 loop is CASSLTVRNEQFF. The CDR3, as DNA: TGTGCCAGCAGCTTGACGGTTAGGAATGAGCAGTTCTTC.

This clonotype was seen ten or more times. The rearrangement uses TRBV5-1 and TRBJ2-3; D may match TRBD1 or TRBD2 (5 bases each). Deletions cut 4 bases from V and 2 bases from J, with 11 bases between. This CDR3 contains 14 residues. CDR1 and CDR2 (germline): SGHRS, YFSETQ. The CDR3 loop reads CASSNGTATDTQYF. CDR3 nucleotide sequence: TGCGCCAGCAGCAACGGGACGGCCACAGATACGCAGTATTTT.

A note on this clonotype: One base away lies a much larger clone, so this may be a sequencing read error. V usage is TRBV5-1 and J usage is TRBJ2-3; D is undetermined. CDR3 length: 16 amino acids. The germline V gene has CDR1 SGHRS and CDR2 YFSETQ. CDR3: CVSSLDRYDLTDTQYF. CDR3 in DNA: TGCGTCAGCAGCTTGGACCGATACGACCTCACAGATACGCAGTATTTT.

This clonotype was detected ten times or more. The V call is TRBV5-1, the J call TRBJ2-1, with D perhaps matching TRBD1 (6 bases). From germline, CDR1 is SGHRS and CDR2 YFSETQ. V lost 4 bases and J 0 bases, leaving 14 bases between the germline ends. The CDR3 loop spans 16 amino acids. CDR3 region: CASSAGQFGSYNEQFF. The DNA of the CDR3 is TGCGCCAGCAGCGCCGGACAGTTCGGCTCCTACAATGAGCAGTTCTTC.

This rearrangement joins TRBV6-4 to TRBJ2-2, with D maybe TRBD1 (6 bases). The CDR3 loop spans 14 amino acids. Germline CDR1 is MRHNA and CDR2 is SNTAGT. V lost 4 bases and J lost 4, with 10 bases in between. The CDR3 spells CASSVLRGTGELFF. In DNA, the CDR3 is TGTGCCAGCAGTGTACTCAGGGGCACCGGGGAGCTGTTTTTT.

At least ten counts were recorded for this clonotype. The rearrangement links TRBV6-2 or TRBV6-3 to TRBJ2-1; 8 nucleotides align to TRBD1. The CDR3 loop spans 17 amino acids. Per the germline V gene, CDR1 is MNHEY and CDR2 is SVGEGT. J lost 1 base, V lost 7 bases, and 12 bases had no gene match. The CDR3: CASTDGTGEFSYNEQFF. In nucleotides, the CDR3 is TGTGCCAGCACCGACGGGACAGGAGAGTTTTCCTACAATGAGCAGTTCTTC.

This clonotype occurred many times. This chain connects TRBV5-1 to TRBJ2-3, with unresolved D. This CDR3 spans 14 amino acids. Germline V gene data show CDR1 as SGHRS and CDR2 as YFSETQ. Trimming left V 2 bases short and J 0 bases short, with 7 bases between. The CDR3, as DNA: TGCGCCAGCAGCTTCGGTACTAGCACAGATACGCAGTATTTT. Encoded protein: CASSFGTSTDTQYF.

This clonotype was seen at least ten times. The CDR3, as DNA: TGTGCCAGCAGCTTGCAGTCCGGGACAGGGTACAATGAGCAGTTCTTC. It yields the protein CASSLQSGTGYNEQFF. This sequence joins TRBV11-2 and TRBJ2-1, with 9 bases aligning to TRBD1. V shed 3 bases and J 4 bases; nucleotides not matched to a gene: 7. There are 16 residues in the CDR3. CDR1 is SGHAT and CDR2 is FQNNGV in the germline V gene.

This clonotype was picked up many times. The CDR3 DNA reads TGTGCCAGCAGCCTTCAGCCTTCAAACACGGATGAGCAGTTCTTC. This sequence encodes CASSLQPSNTDEQFF. The chain carries TRBV9 and TRBJ2-1; no definite D call. This CDR3 has 15 residues. Trimming removed 4 bases from V and 8 bases from J, with 19 bases in between. Germline loops: CDR1 SGDLS, CDR2 YYNGEE.

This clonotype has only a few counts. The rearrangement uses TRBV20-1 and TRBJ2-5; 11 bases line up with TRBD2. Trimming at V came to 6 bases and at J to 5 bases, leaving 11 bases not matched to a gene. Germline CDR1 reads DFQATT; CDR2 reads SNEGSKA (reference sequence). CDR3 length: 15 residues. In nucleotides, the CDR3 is TGCAGTGCCCAGGGTAGCGGGGGGGCTCCGGAGACCCAGTACTTC. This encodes CSAQGSGGAPETQYF.

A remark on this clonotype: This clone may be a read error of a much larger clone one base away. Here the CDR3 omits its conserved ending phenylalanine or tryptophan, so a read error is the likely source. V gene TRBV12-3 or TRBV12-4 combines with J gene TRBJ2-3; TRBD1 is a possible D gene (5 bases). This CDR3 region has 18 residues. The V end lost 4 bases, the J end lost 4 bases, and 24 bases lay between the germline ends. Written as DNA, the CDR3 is TGTGCCAGCAGTTCACAAGGGGCCCTCTTCCTGCTGTCAGATACGCAGTATTCT. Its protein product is CASSSQGALFLLSDTQYS.

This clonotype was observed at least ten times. The CDR3 DNA follows: TGTGCCAGCAGCCAGGACACAGGGAGCGAGCAGTACGTC. It specifies CASSQDTGSEQYV. The rearrangement joins TRBV7-8 to TRBJ2-7; perhaps TRBD1 as D (6 bases). The CDR3 is made up of 13 amino acids. Germline values: CDR1 SGHVS, CDR2 FQNEAQ. V gave up 5 bases and J gave up 6 bases, with 14 bases separating them.

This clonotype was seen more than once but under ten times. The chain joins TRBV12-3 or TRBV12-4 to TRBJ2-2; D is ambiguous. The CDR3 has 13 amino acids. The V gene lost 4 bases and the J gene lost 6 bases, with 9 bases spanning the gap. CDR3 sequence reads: CASSWGSPGELFF. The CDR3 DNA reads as TGTGCCAGCAGTTGGGGTAGCCCCGGGGAGCTGTTTTTT.

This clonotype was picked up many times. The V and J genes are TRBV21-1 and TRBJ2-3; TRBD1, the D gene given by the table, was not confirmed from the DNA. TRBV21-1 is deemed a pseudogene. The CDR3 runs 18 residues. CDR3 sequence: CASSKYRSRAGSTDTQYF. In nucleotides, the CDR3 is TGTGCCAGCAGCAAATATAGGTCCCGGGCGGGTAGCACAGATACGCAGTATTTT.

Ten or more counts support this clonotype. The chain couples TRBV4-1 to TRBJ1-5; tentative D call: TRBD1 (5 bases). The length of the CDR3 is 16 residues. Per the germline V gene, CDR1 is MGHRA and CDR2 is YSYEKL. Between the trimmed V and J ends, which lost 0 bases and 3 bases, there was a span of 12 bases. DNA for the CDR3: TGCGCCAGCAGCCAAGATCCGGGGCAGATCAATCAGCCCCAGCATTTT. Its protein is CASSQDPGQINQPQHF.

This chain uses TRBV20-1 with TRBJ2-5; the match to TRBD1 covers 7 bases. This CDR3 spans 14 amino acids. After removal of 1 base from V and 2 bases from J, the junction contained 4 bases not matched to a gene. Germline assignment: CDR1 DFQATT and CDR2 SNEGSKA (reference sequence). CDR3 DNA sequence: TGCAGTGCTAGAGTGGGACAGACTCAAGAGACCCAGTACTTC. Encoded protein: CSARVGQTQETQYF.

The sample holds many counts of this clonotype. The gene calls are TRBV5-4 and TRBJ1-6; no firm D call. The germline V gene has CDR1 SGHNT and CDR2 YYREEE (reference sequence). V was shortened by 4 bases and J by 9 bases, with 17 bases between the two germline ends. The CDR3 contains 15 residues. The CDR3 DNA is TGTGCCAGCAGCGTGCAACTCGGGTTGAGTTCACCCCTCCACTTT. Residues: CASSVQLGLSSPLHF.

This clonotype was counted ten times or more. CDR3 sequence: CSARDLRLVYNEQFF. CDR3 nucleotides: TGCAGTGCTAGAGATCTGCGGTTAGTTTACAATGAGCAGTTCTTC. The genes are TRBV20-1 and TRBJ2-1, with D unclear. This CDR3 spans 15 amino acids. The V gene's germline CDR1 is DFQATT and CDR2 SNEGSKA (reference sequence). Trimming cost V 0 bases and J 4 bases, with 13 bases left between them.